This TCR beta chain is from a study of cytomegalovirus exposure and HLA in healthy donors (TCRdb year 2017). Looking at the study overall: In an earlier analysis of under 750 of the donors, around 290 Gb of sequence data and 100 million or so unique TCR beta sequences from 180 million or so T cells were reported. Genome-wide SNP genotypes for about 65% of the 666 donors were used in a later genetic analysis, which treated that subset as a discovery cohort. To predict cytomegalovirus infection status, the study combined high-throughput TCR immunosequencing, statistical association of individual TCRs with disease status, and machine learning. To decide whether each TCR beta V gene segment behaved as functional or pseudogenic, an earlier analysis of approximately 620 of the donors relied on high-throughput TCR beta sequencing. All discovery cohort repertoires had been generated on a single sequencing platform. The T cell repertoires of several hundred subjects were profiled by immunosequencing and related to cytomegalovirus serostatus. In the later analysis, no new phenotypic data were used to find candidate immune exposures; instead, reliance was placed on TCR beta sequences and their occurrence across donors. The number of donors typed differed by locus, with 629-630 for A, B, C, DRB1 and DQB1, more than 500 for DQA1, about 610 for DPA1, and some 440 for DPB1. To study patterns of TCR occurrence, a later analysis re-analyzed previously published TCR beta repertoires from around 700 donors and added high-resolution HLA genotyping. Both class I and class II loci were covered by HLA typing, at four-digit resolution. On average, about 240,000 unique TCR beta nucleotide sequences were sequenced per donor among some 430 genotyped donors of the cohort, with about 17% of those sequences being non-productive. Donor age, sex, ethnicity and CMV serostatus were compiled alongside the repertoire data. An early release covering roughly 640 HLA-typed donors comprised approximately 290 gigabases of sequencing data and around 85 million unique TCR sequences. About five DR-DQ haplotypes were treated as single units for association and clustering because of strong linkage in the cohort. The study aimed to test whether signatures of past pathogen exposure could be identified by cataloging public T cell receptors. In addition to the first cohort of 650 to 800 subjects, a separate validation cohort of 130 or so different subjects was used. Among the roughly 380 genotyped donors, around 81% belonged to the genetic ancestry cluster associated with self-reported Caucasian donors. Points the paper makes about the study in general: The 87-base-pair reads could not distinguish some IMGT-functional V segments, including TRBV6-2 and TRBV6-3, so those segments were excluded. A later genetic analysis associated a missense DCLRE1C variant with V-gene and J-gene trimming of TCR beta chains, and an independent cohort replicated the association. In a later analysis, about 16,000 TCR beta sequences were associated with specific HLA alleles at a false discovery rate of 0.05. Correlated functional status among segregating V segments might reflect linkage disequilibrium, but an unknown experimental factor could not be ruled out. A further reported finding was that TCR beta sequences accurately predicted the HLA-A and HLA-B alleles for most subjects in the first cohort. Immune exposure information for the cohort was limited to CMV serostatus. The authors suggested that the approach could potentially be extended to other disease states and immunological phenotypes. In vitro tests confirmed that three of the cytomegalovirus-associated TCR beta chains recognize cytomegalovirus antigens. In a later analysis, most CMV-associated TCR beta chains were found to appear HLA-restricted, with HLA associations seemingly driven largely by CMV exposure. A cluster of highly shared sequence variants was judged likely to represent a technical artifact of the sequencing pipeline. According to a later analysis, parvovirus B19, influenza, CMV and Epstein-Barr virus appeared linked to several top co-occurrence clusters. Most TCR sequences were seen in very few donors, while some public TCRs were found in many individuals. The earlier analysis of 587 of the donors excluded about 16 rarely observed V segments, including chromosome 9 orphons, because counts were too low. Compared with the roughly 670-donor mean, donors in an Asian-associated ancestry cluster had fewer N-insertions in productive TCRs, according to a later genetic analysis. An earlier analysis of approximately 500 of the donors showed that most TCR beta V segments appeared in productive rearrangements either about 87% or about 30% of the time, which broadly matched IMGT annotations. The study listed approximately 160 TCR beta chains as associated with cytomegalovirus. In this cohort, only TCR beta chains were sequenced, and detectable features were limited by the absence of alpha or paired-chain data. In a later analysis, the rate of TCR association differed among HLA loci, with DRB1 alleles having the most associated TCRs and HLA-C alleles having the fewest. The classifier was reported to diagnose cytomegalovirus status with high specificity and sensitivity in both the original and validation cohorts. Roughly uniform sequencing depth across donors was assumed in presence/absence analyses, although this assumption may not hold. Assigning TCR associations to individual alleles was difficult when HLA alleles, especially DR and DQ, strongly co-occurred. HLA typing was unavailable for some donors at each locus, so association tests used only the typed subset. A later analysis found that HLA-associated TCR beta chains were more clonally expanded and had lower generation probabilities than equally common non-associated chains.

Library generation was performed with the immunoSEQ multiplex PCR assay. For the multiplex PCR, a mixture combining 60 forward primers for TCR Vbeta segments and 13 reverse primers for TCR Jbeta segments was used. A multiplex PCR assay on genomic DNA amplified the CDR3 region of rearranged TCR beta genes. On the Illumina HiSeq System, the amplified TCR beta libraries were sequenced as 87-base-pair reads. Turning to the authors' computational methods: Across the roughly 700 repertoires, a later analysis counted tens of millions of unique TCR beta chains, roughly 11 million of which were shared by at least two donors. To remove PCR and sequencing errors, raw reads were error-corrected and collapsed into unique sequences using a nearest-neighbor algorithm that merged closely related sequences. CDR3 sequences were aligned to IMGT reference sequences to assign V, D and J gene segments. For a sequence to be retained, a match of at least six nucleotides was required to both a V gene segment and a J gene segment. Rearrangements were classified as productive when the CDR3 lacked stop codons and remained in frame with V and J, and all other rearrangements were classified as non-productive. CDR3 was defined according to IMGT convention as the region running from the second conserved V-encoded cysteine to the conserved J-encoded phenylalanine. Sequences without an unambiguous match to a single V gene segment were excluded from the earlier analysis of about 640 of the donors. In an earlier analysis of 450 to 700 of the donors, V segments were called functional above 56.7% productive rearrangements and were called segregating when the between-donor standard deviation exceeded 5%. To diagnose cytomegalovirus status from the catalog of TCR beta chain sequences, a statistical classification framework was built. In a later analysis, TCR nucleotide sequences were compared against IMGT/GENE-DB human TR gene sequences so that V and J genes could be assigned. In a later analysis, CDR3 sequences and most-parsimonious VDJ recombination scenarios were assigned using the TCRdist pipeline. In a later analysis, each TCR beta chain was defined by its CDR3 amino acid sequence together with its V-gene family, and reads lacking a unique V-gene family were excluded. In a later analysis, approximately 590 highly shared, low-generation-probability nucleotide sequences were removed to address suspected cross-contamination and a sequencing artifact. For each public chain, a later analysis derived a clonal expansion index from normalized ranks of inferred template counts within each repertoire. Generation probabilities in a later analysis came from a VDJ recombination model fitted to out-of-frame rearrangements, and those results were checked against IGoR. A later analysis scored TCR-TCR, TCR-HLA and TCR-CMV co-occurrence with hypergeometric tests, applying a repertoire-size bias correction to TCR pairs. To estimate false discovery rates, a later analysis permuted the HLA or CMV assignments 20 times. In a later analysis, co-occurring TCRs were grouped using DBSCAN, and TCRdist sequence similarity was added for clustering within HLA-allele-positive subsets. For co-occurrence clustering, repertoires with fewer than 30,000 or more than 120,000 public chains were excluded, along with five repertoires with anomalous nucleotide sharing. TCRdb holds this immuneACCESS table with in-frame rearrangements only. Some clones are missing; in checked studies, unresolved V genes explain under half, and the rest has no known cause. The D gene and trimming were derived from the DNA, and the V and J assignments and clone size from that table. Here the sample has about 180,000 clones; roughly 82% occur a single time. Less than 2% of the sample is held by the ten biggest clonotypes.

The cohort comprised some 680 healthy bone marrow donors. All cohort members were sampled while nominally healthy, although unrecorded immune exposures were likely present. The donor was CMV seronegative and belonged to the group of more than 300 seronegative cohort members. Each donor provided a peripheral blood sample, and peripheral blood mononuclear cells were used for TCR beta sequencing. Genomic DNA was extracted from the blood cell samples with the Qiagen DNeasy Blood Extraction Kit. On this clone itself: What antigen it recognizes has not been identified. Base quality data are lacking; no much larger clone is found one base away.

The CDR3 sequence holds 16 residues, the cysteine and phenylalanine included. This entry keeps only the CDR3 DNA: 48 bases, framed from base 1. Trimming takes 5 bases from V and 4 bases from J, and the germline ends sit 19 bases apart. From the germline V gene, CDR1 is MGHDK and CDR2 is SYGVNS. The V and J genes are TRBV25-1 and TRBJ2-3; possibly the D gene is TRBD2, per 7 matching bases. Sequencing was done on a sample of PBMCs. The receptor's source is a man aged 40-55 years in good health and CMV-seronegative. In nucleotide form, the sequence is TGTGCCAGCAGTCCCCTGAGGGGAGGGGGGGCAGATACGCAGTATTTT. Its coded protein is CASSPLRGGGADTQYF.